This section outlines one TCR beta chain sequence together with its context. Per the original data handling: Amplification from reference gene primers served as the basis for estimated nucleated cell counts. Clones were read by immunoSEQ multiplex PCR, and TCRdb kept only the in-frame ones, dropping some. The DNA gave D and trimming, while V, J and clone size come from that table. This sample carries around 100,000 clones, about four fifths of them seen once, and the ten largest clones take about 3.6%. This CDR3 contains 16 residues. Trimming cost V 2 bases and J 4 bases; bases outside gene matches: 8. From germline, CDR1 is KGHSH and CDR2 LQKENI. The data were obtained in a study of blood T cell repertoires in COVID-19. Study summary: Italy, Spain and the United States were the sources of the convalescent and acute COVID-19 samples. Nucleic acid was either cDNA or gDNA, and it came from T cells, B-cell-depleted T cells, or PBMCs.

Sequenced material: peripheral blood. The gene calls are TRBV18 and TRBJ2-5, with 9 positions matching TRBD2. The TCR was taken from an elderly woman with active or convalescent COVID-19. DNA for the CDR3: TGTGCCAGCTCACCAACTGCTAGCGGGACGAGAGAGACCCAGTACTTC. Translated: CASSPTASGTRETQYF.